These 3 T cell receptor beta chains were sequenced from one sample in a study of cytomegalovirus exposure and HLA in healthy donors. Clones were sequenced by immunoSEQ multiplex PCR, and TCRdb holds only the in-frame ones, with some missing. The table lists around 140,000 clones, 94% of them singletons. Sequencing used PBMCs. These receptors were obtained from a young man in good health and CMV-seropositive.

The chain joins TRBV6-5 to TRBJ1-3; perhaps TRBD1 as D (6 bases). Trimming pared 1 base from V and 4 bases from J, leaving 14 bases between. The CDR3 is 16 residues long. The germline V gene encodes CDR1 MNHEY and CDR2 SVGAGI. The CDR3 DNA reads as TGTGCCAGCAGTTACTACGTGACAGGACTCGGAAACACCATATATTTT. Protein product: CASSYYVTGLGNTIYF.

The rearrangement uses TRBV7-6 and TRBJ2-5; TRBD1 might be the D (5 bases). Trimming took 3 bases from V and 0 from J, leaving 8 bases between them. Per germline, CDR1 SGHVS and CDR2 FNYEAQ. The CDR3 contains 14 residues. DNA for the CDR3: TGTGCCAGCAGCTTCAAGACAGACCAAGAGACCCAGTACTTC. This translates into CASSFKTDQETQYF.

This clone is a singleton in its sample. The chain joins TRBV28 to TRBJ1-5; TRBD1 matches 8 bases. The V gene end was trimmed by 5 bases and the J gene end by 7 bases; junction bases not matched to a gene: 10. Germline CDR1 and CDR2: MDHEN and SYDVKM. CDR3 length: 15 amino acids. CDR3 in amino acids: CASSPHGQGKQPQHF. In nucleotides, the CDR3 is TGTGCCAGCAGTCCCCACGGACAGGGAAAACAGCCCCAGCATTTT. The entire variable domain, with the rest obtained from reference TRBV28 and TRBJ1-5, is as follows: DVKVTQSSRYLVKRTGEKVFLECVQDMDHENMFWYRQDPGLGLRLIYFSYDVKMKEKGDIPEGYSVSREKKERFSLILESASTNQTSMYLCASSPHGQGKQPQHFGDGTRLSIL.